The 9 T cell receptor beta chains presented below share a single source sample, sequenced in a study of neurological immune-mediated disorders. TCRdb used MiXCR to reprocess the 5' RACE reads, holding one entry per CDR3 protein. This sample has about 78,000 distinct CDR3 sequences, with roughly 4.8% found just once. The sequenced sample was PBMCs. The source is a woman aged 25 to 45 with multiple sclerosis.

In this sample, this clonotype turned up many times. The chain combines TRBV20-1 with TRBJ1-1; D gene unclear. The germline CDR1 and CDR2 sequences are DFQATT and SNEGSKA (reference sequence). Trimming cost V 5 bases and J 7 bases, with 14 bases left between them. The CDR3 totals 12 residues. The chain's CDR3 is CSAQRGVDEAFF. Written as DNA, the CDR3 is TGCAGTGCTCAACGGGGAGTGGATGAAGCTTTCTTT.

CDR3 in DNA: TGTGCCAGCAGTTACGCGTGGCGCGCGGGAACGCTCAATGAGCAGTTCTTC. Translating gives CASSYAWRAGTLNEQFF. The chain links TRBV6-2 or TRBV6-3 to TRBJ2-1, with D perhaps matching TRBD2 (6 bases). CDR3 size: 17 residues. V was shortened by 2 bases and J by 6 bases, with 20 bases between the two germline ends. Germline loops: CDR1 MNHEY, CDR2 SVGEGT.

In its sample, this clonotype was seen many times. J is TRBJ2-5 and V is TRBV3-1, with D perhaps given as TRBD1 or TRBD2 (5 bases each). Germline V gives CDR1 LGHDT, CDR2 YNNKEL (reference sequence). The CDR3 loop spans 14 amino acids. V was shortened by 4 bases and J by 7 bases, with 16 bases between the two germline ends. The CDR3 DNA is TGTGCCAGCAGCCCCCGTGGGGGTCCCGGGACCCAGTACTTC. Translation gives CASSPRGGPGTQYF.

This chain joins TRBV24-1 and TRBJ2-1, with 9 bases fitting TRBD1. V gave up 1 base and J gave up 14 bases; unmatched junction bases: 2. The germline CDR1 and CDR2 sequences are KGHDR and SFDVKD. This CDR3 is 12 amino acids long. CDR3 in amino acids: CATSDLRDREFF. The CDR3 region has the DNA TGTGCCACCAGTGATTTAAGGGACAGGGAGTTCTTC.

The sample holds many counts of this clonotype. Relative to the germline gene, one junction end is altered; a read error may explain this. The J gene is TRBJ2-7, the V gene TRBV20-1, with a tentative D call TRBD2 (6 bases). CDR3 length: 14 residues. Germline V gene data show CDR1 as DFQATT and CDR2 as SNEGSKA (reference sequence). CDR3 DNA: TGCAGTGCTAGAGATCCTAACAGACTGTCCGGGACTGTCTTT. This encodes CSARDPNRLSGTVF.

In its sample, this clonotype was seen a few times. V and J are TRBV20-1 and TRBJ2-1, with D possibly TRBD2 on 6 matching bases. V dropped 2 bases and J dropped 7 bases, with 18 bases sitting between them. This CDR3 contains 15 residues. In germline, CDR1 is DFQATT, CDR2 SNEGSKA (reference sequence). The CDR3 is CSARSGRLARNEQFF. CDR3 bases: TGCAGTGCTAGATCCGGTAGGCTAGCGAGAAATGAGCAGTTCTTC.

This chain joins TRBV5-1 and TRBJ1-4, with D maybe TRBD1 (5 bases). This CDR3 is 15 amino acids long. The V gene lost 2 bases and the J gene lost 8 bases, with 16 bases spanning the gap. Germline V lookup: CDR1 SGHRS, CDR2 YFSETQ. The CDR3 spells CASSLSAGQGEKLFF. The CDR3 nucleotides are TGCGCCAGCAGCTTATCAGCAGGTCAGGGCGAAAAACTGTTTTTT.

This clonotype has ten or more counts. The chain links TRBV28 to TRBJ2-6; no clear D gene. Trimming took 5 bases from V and 0 from J, leaving 11 bases between them. The CDR3 has 16 residues. Germline assignment: CDR1 MDHEN and CDR2 SYDVKM. CDR3 sequence: CASSPLVTSGANVLTF. In DNA, the CDR3 is TGTGCCAGCAGTCCCCTAGTAACCTCTGGGGCCAACGTCCTGACTTTC.

This clonotype appeared a few times. V is TRBV5-1 and J is TRBJ2-7; D is possibly TRBD1 (5 bases). Trimming took 4 bases from V and 2 from J, leaving 16 bases between them. This CDR3 spans 15 amino acids. Germline CDR1 SGHRS, CDR2 YFSETQ. Here the CDR3 DNA reads TGCGCCAGCAGCCCGAACACGACAGTACCCTACGAGCAGTACTTC. As protein: CASSPNTTVPYEQYF.